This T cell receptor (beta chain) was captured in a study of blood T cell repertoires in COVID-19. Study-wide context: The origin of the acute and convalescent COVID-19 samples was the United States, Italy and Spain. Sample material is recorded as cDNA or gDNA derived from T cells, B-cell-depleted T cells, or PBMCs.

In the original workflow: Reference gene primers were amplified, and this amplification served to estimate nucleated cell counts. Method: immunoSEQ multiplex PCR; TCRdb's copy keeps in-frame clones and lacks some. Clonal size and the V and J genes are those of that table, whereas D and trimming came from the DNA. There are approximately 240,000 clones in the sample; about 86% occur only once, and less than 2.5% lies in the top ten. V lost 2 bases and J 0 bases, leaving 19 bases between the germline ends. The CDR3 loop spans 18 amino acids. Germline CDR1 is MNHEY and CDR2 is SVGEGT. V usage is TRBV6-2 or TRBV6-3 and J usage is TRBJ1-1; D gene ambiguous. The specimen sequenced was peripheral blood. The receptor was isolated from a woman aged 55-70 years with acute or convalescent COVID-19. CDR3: CASSYTFVRSQMNTEAFF. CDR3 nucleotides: TGTGCCAGCAGTTACACCTTTGTCCGGAGCCAAATGAACACTGAAGCTTTCTTT.